The rows below give T cell receptor beta chains drawn from one sample of a study of blood T cell repertoires in COVID-19. Clones were read by immunoSEQ multiplex PCR, and TCRdb kept only the in-frame ones, dropping some. In the table there are 250,000 or so clones, roughly 85% of which are singletons. Input material: PBMCs or T cells enriched from blood (not recorded which). These receptors were obtained from a woman aged 40 to 50 who had been exposed to COVID-19. Both conserved end residues are part of each CDR3. A D gene is named only where the DNA matches it firmly. Not every row has a clone size; where given, it reads once, few, many or a size class.

>-|TRBV18|-|15|TRBJ2-1
TGTGCCAGCTCACCCCGGCGGAGCTCCTACAATGAGCAGTTCTTC
CASSPRRSSYNEQFF
>-|TRBV25-1|TRBD1|15|TRBJ1-1
TGTGCCAGCTTCCCCGGGGCAGGGGGCCACACTGAAGCTTTCTTT
CASFPGAGGHTEAFF
>once|TRBV27|-|14|TRBJ1-6
TGTGCCAGCAGGCCAGATTCCTATAATTCACCCCTCCACTTT
CASRPDSYNSPLHF
>-|TRBV6-2/TRBV6-3|TRBD2|17|TRBJ2-7
TGTGCCAGCAGCCCGACGGGACTAGCGGGGGGGCTCAACGAGCAGTACTTC
CASSPTGLAGGLNEQYF
>-|TRBV29-1|-|12|TRBJ1-1
TGCAGCCCCCGGTCCGAGAACACTGAAGCTTTCTTT
CSPRSENTEAFF
>-|TRBV7-2|-|14|TRBJ1-4
TGTGCCAGCAGCTTAGGGCAGCCCGGGGAAAAACTGTTTTTT
CASSLGQPGEKLFF
>-|TRBV5-6|TRBD1|14|TRBJ1-2
TGTGCCAGCAGCTTGGCGACAGGGAAGGTTGGCTACACCTTC
CASSLATGKVGYTF
>-|TRBV6-2/TRBV6-3|-|15|TRBJ2-7
TGTGCCAGCAGCCCTCAGGGGCCTAGCTCCTACGAGCAGTACTTC
CASSPQGPSSYEQYF
>-|TRBV18|-|15|TRBJ1-1
TGTGCCAGCTCCTTGACGGGGGTCCCCAACACTGAAGCTTTCTTT
CASSLTGVPNTEAFF
>-|TRBV5-3|-|18|TRBJ1-5
TGTGCCAGAAGCTGTCTCGGGATTCAGGTAGGGGGAAATCAGCCCCAGCATTTT
CARSCLGIQVGGNQPQHF
>-|TRBV18|-|14|TRBJ1-2
TGTGCCAGCTCACCACGCGAAAACAACTATGGCTACACCTTC
CASSPRENNYGYTF
>-|TRBV6-5|-|14|TRBJ2-3
TGTGCCAGCAGCCCGTCCAGCGGGTGGGATACGCAGTATTTT
CASSPSSGWDTQYF
>-|TRBV5-8|TRBD2|13|TRBJ2-7
TGTGCCAGCAGCCGGGGGGGGACCTACGAGCAGTACTTC
CASSRGGTYEQYF
>-|TRBV28|-|16|TRBJ1-4
TGTGCCAGCAGCCCTGGCGGGGGGACAACTAATGAAAAACTGTTTTTT
CASSPGGGTTNEKLFF
>-|TRBV6-5|TRBD1|15|TRBJ2-7
TGTGCCAGCACAAGGGAGACAGGGGCGTCCTACGAGCAGTACTTC
CASTRETGASYEQYF
>-|TRBV5-4|TRBD1|15|TRBJ1-2
TGTGCCAGCAGCTTGGGGACAGGGGTTGGCTATGGCTACACCTTC
CASSLGTGVGYGYTF
>many|TRBV18|-|13|TRBJ2-7
TGTGCCAGCTCACAGCGGACAGATTACGAGCAGTACTTC
CASSQRTDYEQYF